These 16 T cell receptor beta chains were sequenced from one sample in a study of T cell changes during pregnancy in multiple sclerosis. Sequencing was performed with immunoSEQ multiplex PCR; in TCRdb, only in-frame clones are kept and a portion is missing. The sample lists about 59,000 clones, roughly 94% occurring once. This material consisted of CD8+ T cells from peripheral blood mononuclear cells, taken after pregnancy. The source is a female donor with multiple sclerosis, enrolled in a pregnancy study.

This rearrangement joins TRBV7-8 to TRBJ2-2; 13 bases match TRBD2. The CDR3 sequence is 15 residues long. After removal of 4 bases from V and 6 bases from J, the junction contained 2 bases not matched to a gene. Germline-derived CDR1 and CDR2 are SGHVS and FQNEAQ. CDR3 nucleotides: TGTGCCAGCAGCTCCGGGACTAGCGGGGCCGGGGAGCTGTTTTTT. Protein: CASSSGTSGAGELFF. The full variable domain, completed using reference TRBV7-8 and TRBJ2-2, is GAGVSQSPRYKVAKRGQDVALRCDPISGHVSLFWYQQALGQGPEFLTYFQNEAQLDKSGLPSDRFFAERPEGSVSTLKIQRTQQEDSAVYLCASSSGTSGAGELFFGEGSRLTVL.

This clone was seen a single time. The rearrangement links TRBV19 to TRBJ2-1, with 8 nucleotides matching TRBD2. V shed 3 bases and J 10 bases; nucleotides not matched to a gene: 11. Germline V CDR1 and CDR2: LNHDA, SQIVND (reference sequence). This CDR3 spans 15 amino acids. In nucleotides, the CDR3 is TGTGCCAGTAGTATTTTAGCGGGACCTCCGGCGGAGCAGTTCTTC. Amino acid sequence: CASSILAGPPAEQFF.

This rearrangement joins TRBV7-6 to TRBJ1-2; D gene unclear. CDR1 and CDR2 from the germline V gene are SGHVS and FNYEAQ. V was clipped by 4 bases and J by 6 bases, with 12 bases between them. The length of the CDR3 is 13 residues. CDR3 region: CASSSGVRDGYTF. As DNA, the CDR3 is TGTGCCAGCAGCTCCGGGGTACGCGATGGCTACACCTTC.

The CDR3 spells CASSLGGTGELFF. The DNA for the CDR3 is TGTGCCAGCAGCTTGGGGGGGACCGGGGAGCTGTTTTTT. J is TRBJ2-2 and V is TRBV7-7; 7 bases are shared with TRBD2. The J segment lost 5 bases and the V segment lost 3 bases, leaving 0 bases of the junction unmatched. The CDR3 covers 13 residues. Germline lookup yields CDR1 SSHAT and CDR2 FNYEAQ (reference sequence).

This clone turned up a few times. J is TRBJ2-2 and V is TRBV2; D unresolved. V was shortened by 5 bases and J by 5 bases, with 6 bases between the two germline ends. The CDR3 has 12 residues. The germline CDR1 and CDR2 sequences are SNHLY and FYNNEI. CDR3 residues: CASSYITGELFF. The CDR3 region has the DNA TGTGCCAGCAGTTACATTACCGGGGAGCTGTTTTTT.

The chain uses TRBV4-2 and TRBJ2-3; TRBD2 agrees at 11 bases. Germline lookup yields CDR1 LGHNA and CDR2 YNFKEQ. V lost 1 base and J lost 6; bases outside the gene matches: 6. The CDR3 consists of 16 residues. This CDR3 is CASSQAPSGRLDTQYF. CDR3 bases: TGTGCCAGCAGCCAAGCCCCTAGCGGGAGGTTGGATACGCAGTATTTT.

The gene calls are TRBV29-1 and TRBJ2-2; D gene ambiguous. Trimming cost V 5 bases and J 0 bases, with 4 bases left between them. The germline gives CDR1 SQVTM, CDR2 ANQGSEA. This CDR3 is 12 amino acids long. This CDR3 is CSVQANTGELFF. As DNA, the CDR3 is TGCAGCGTTCAGGCGAACACCGGGGAGCTGTTTTTT.

The CDR3 DNA sequence: TGTGCCAGCAGCCATAACACCGGGGAGCTGTTTTTT. Translating gives CASSHNTGELFF. The V call is TRBV27, the J call TRBJ2-2; no clear D gene. This CDR3 spans 12 amino acids. Germline V gives CDR1 MNHEY, CDR2 SMNVEV (reference sequence). V was cut by 6 bases and J by 2 bases, with 4 bases left in between.

CDR3 sequence reads: CASSSSSLETQYF. The CDR3 DNA reads as TGTGCCAGCAGCTCCTCCTCACTCGAGACCCAGTACTTC. V is TRBV6-5 and J is TRBJ2-5, with no clear D. CDR3 length: 13 residues. The ends were cut back, 6 bases at V and 5 bases at J, with 13 bases in the middle. Germline V CDR1 and CDR2: MNHEY, SVGAGI.

The V gene is TRBV18, the J gene TRBJ2-2; TRBD2 matches at 8 bases. Germline V CDR1 and CDR2: KGHSH, LQKENI. The junction had 13 bases not matched to a gene; V was cut back by 6 bases and J by 1 base. CDR3 size: 18 residues. CDR3 amino acids: CASSQNKGLVLNTGELFF. For the CDR3, the DNA is TGTGCCAGCTCCCAAAACAAGGGACTAGTTTTGAACACCGGGGAGCTGTTTTTT.

The J gene is TRBJ2-1, the V gene TRBV7-9; 13 bases are a match to TRBD2. Germline V gene lookup returns CDR1 SEHNR and CDR2 FQNEAQ (reference sequence). The CDR3 covers 17 residues. V lost 5 bases, J lost 0 bases, and 4 bases stayed unmatched. The CDR3 sequence: CASSVTSGRVSYNEQFF. Written as DNA, the CDR3 is TGTGCCAGCAGCGTTACTAGCGGGAGGGTCTCCTACAATGAGCAGTTCTTC.

V usage is TRBV7-9 and J usage is TRBJ1-2; tentatively, D is TRBD1 (5 bases). Germline V CDR1 and CDR2: SEHNR, FQNEAQ (reference sequence). V dropped 3 bases and J dropped 8 bases, with 10 bases sitting between them. The CDR3 length is 12 residues. CDR3 region: CASSLGGGGYTF. CDR3 DNA sequence: TGTGCCAGCAGCTTGGGGGGAGGCGGCTACACCTTC.

The chain has TRBV28 and TRBJ1-5; TRBD1 matches 9 bases. The CDR3 extends over 14 amino acids. CDR1 and CDR2 from the germline V gene are MDHEN and SYDVKM. The V segment lost 6 bases and the J segment 7 bases; nucleotides outside the gene matches: 7. Here the CDR3 reads CASSLTGGRQPQHF. The DNA of the CDR3 is TGTGCCAGCAGCCTTACAGGGGGCAGACAGCCCCAGCATTTT.

The V and J genes are TRBV11-2 and TRBJ1-5; D remains ambiguous. Germline V gives CDR1 SGHAT, CDR2 FQNNGV. V was shortened by 4 bases and J by 6 bases, with 13 bases between the two germline ends. The CDR3 contains 14 residues. This chain's CDR3 is CASSSAAGIQPQHF. For the CDR3, the DNA is TGTGCCAGCAGCTCCGCCGCGGGGATTCAGCCCCAGCATTTT.

This clone qualifies as medium-sized (0.01 to 0.1%). The J gene is TRBJ1-3, the V gene TRBV5-5; the D gene is possibly TRBD1 (5 bases). V lost 3 bases and J 0 bases, leaving 7 bases between the germline ends. Germline lookup yields CDR1 SGHKS and CDR2 YYEKEE (reference sequence). CDR3 size: 14 residues. The CDR3 loop reads CASSWTSSGNTIYF. CDR3 in DNA: TGTGCCAGCAGCTGGACATCCTCTGGAAACACCATATATTTT.

The chain employs TRBV14 and TRBJ2-7; possible D gene TRBD2, 6 bases. Germline V gives CDR1 SGHDN, CDR2 FVKESK. The CDR3 contains 13 residues. V lost 1 base and J 7 bases, leaving 11 bases between the germline ends. CDR3 sequence: CASSQVGGDEQYF. CDR3 DNA: TGTGCCAGCAGCCAAGTCGGAGGGGATGAGCAGTACTTC.